The rows below give T cell receptor beta chains drawn from one sample of a study of CD8+ T cells in alopecia areata. Only in-frame clones appear in the TCRdb table, and some are missing; sequencing was by immunoSEQ multiplex PCR. Among roughly 120,000 clones, 55% to 80% were seen once, and the ten largest hold around 2.8%. The sequencing sample was made of CD4+ T cells sorted from blood. The source of these receptors is a human donor in good health. Both conserved end residues are part of each CDR3. The D gene is left open where the match is weak. Clone size is given for some rows only: seen once, a few or many times, or a class if the clone is expanded.

V gene	clone size	D gene	J gene	CDR3 protein	CDR3 DNA
TRBV14	few	.	TRBJ1-1	CASSLETRPTAEAFF	TGTGCCAGCAGCCTAGAGACCCGACCGACAGCTGAAGCTTTCTTT
TRBV5-1	few	.	TRBJ2-3	CASRRGPDTDTQYF	TGCGCCAGCAGGAGGGGACCGGACACAGATACGCAGTATTTT
TRBV27	.	.	TRBJ1-1	CASGGLVGTEAFF	TGTGCCAGCGGGGGGCTAGTAGGCACTGAAGCTTTCTTT
TRBV29-1	.	.	TRBJ2-5	CSVVRVKGQETQYF	TGCAGCGTTGTTCGTGTGAAGGGCCAAGAGACCCAGTACTTC
TRBV30	.	.	TRBJ1-5	CAWSPFGRSNQPQHF	TGTGCCTGGAGTCCCTTTGGACGGAGCAATCAGCCCCAGCATTTT
TRBV7-9	.	.	TRBJ2-6	CANSSVSGANVLTF	TGTGCCAACTCCAGCGTTTCTGGGGCCAACGTCCTGACTTTC
TRBV29-1	.	.	TRBJ2-3	CSVAGSRGRTDTQYF	TGCAGCGTTGCCGGCTCGCGGGGGCGCACAGATACGCAGTATTTT
TRBV30	.	.	TRBJ1-6	CAWSSNRAPGLLNSPLHF	TGTGCCTGGAGCTCAAATCGGGCGCCGGGACTCCTTAATTCACCCCTCCACTTT
TRBV25-1	.	.	TRBJ2-7	CASSVTGTYEQYF	TGTGCCAGCAGTGTGACAGGAACCTACGAGCAGTACTTC
TRBV4-2	.	.	TRBJ1-2	CASSQEGRAGYTF	TGTGCCAGCAGCCAAGAAGGAAGGGCTGGCTACACCTTC
TRBV25-1	.	.	TRBJ2-6	CASQRGSGANVLTF	TGTGCCAGCCAACGGGGTTCTGGGGCCAACGTCCTGACTTTC
TRBV5-1	few	.	TRBJ1-4	CASSLGQSPEEKLFF	TGCGCCAGCAGCTTGGGGCAGTCCCCCGAGGAAAAACTGTTTTTT
TRBV30	.	TRBD2	TRBJ2-4	CAWRTTGGFIQYF	TGTGCCTGGAGGACGACGGGGGGGTTCATTCAGTACTTC
TRBV30	.	.	TRBJ2-3	CAWSVGLGDTDTQYF	TGTGCCTGGAGTGTTGGGCTAGGGGACACAGATACGCAGTATTTT
TRBV30	.	.	TRBJ1-4	CAWGTGGEKLFF	TGTGCCTGGGGGACTGGGGGTGAAAAACTGTTTTTT
TRBV6-5	.	.	TRBJ1-5	CASSYSGNEPQHF	TGTGCCAGCAGTTACTCGGGGAATGAGCCCCAGCATTTT